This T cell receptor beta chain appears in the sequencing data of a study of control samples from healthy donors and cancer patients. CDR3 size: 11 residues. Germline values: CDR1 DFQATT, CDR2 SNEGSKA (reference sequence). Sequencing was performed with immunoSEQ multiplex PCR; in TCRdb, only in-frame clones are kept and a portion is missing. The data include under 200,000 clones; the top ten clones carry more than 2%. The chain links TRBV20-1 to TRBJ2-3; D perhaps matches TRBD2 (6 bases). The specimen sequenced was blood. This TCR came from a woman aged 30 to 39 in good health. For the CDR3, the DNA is TGCATGCCTAGCGGCACAGATACGCAGTATTTT. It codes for CMPSGTDTQYF.